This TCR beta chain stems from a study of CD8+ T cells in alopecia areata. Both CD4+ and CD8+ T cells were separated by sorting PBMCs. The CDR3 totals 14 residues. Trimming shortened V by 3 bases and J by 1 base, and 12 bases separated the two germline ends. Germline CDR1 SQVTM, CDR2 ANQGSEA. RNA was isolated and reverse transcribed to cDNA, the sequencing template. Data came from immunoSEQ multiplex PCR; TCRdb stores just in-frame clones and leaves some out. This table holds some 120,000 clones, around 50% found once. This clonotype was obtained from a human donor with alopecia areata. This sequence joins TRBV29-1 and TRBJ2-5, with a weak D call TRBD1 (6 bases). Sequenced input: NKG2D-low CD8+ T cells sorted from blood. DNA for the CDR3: TGCAGCGTTGATCAAGGGGGAACCCAAGAGACCCAGTACTTC. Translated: CSVDQGGTQETQYF.